This T cell receptor beta chain was documented in a study of human T cells and chemical hapten exposure. Study as a whole: The patient population, which was mostly female, had alopecia areata, totalis or universalis.

Unique molecular identifiers were affixed to discrete cDNA molecules within the library. TCRdb re-called the RACE reads with MiXCR, one entry per CDR3 protein. The sample comprises about 89,000 distinct CDR3 sequences, 10% to 14% of which are singletons, and approximately 3.3% rests with the top ten. The CDR3 consists of 16 residues. The junction had 5 bases not matched to a gene; V was cut back by 6 bases and J by 4 bases. Noted time point: pre-sensitization, week 0. Treatment meaning: therapeutic diphenylcyclopropenone sensitization with weekly scalp DPC. Total RNA was isolated from unfractionated whole blood. The study's findings and limits: Sensitizing to DPC left TCRs with a frequency above 1 in 1000 unaltered.

This clonotype was seen ten or more times. The antigen is not known. This specimen consisted of whole blood, obtained in connection with sensitization to the hapten diphenylcyclopropenone (DPC). The chain couples TRBV12-3 or TRBV12-4 to TRBJ2-2; 13 bases are shared with TRBD2. The TCR sequence derives from a woman aged 60-75 years with alopecia areata. Some clones in this sample may be carry-over from other donors' samples. CDR3 in amino acids: CASRKTSGGFTGELFF. The CDR3 coding sequence is TGTGCCAGCAGGAAGACTAGCGGGGGGTTCACCGGGGAGCTGTTTTTT.